Each of the 3 T cell receptor beta chains below was sequenced from the same sample in a study of CD8+CD57+ T cells in acquired aplastic anemia. CD8+CD57+ cell expansion, shown by flow cytometry, had occurred in the patients selected for sequencing. Both TCR beta VDJ combination and CDR3 sequence profiling were carried out. Genomic DNA was the template for this profiling. TCRdb fed the reads into MiXCR, producing one record per CDR3 protein. The sample shows about 220,000 distinct CDR3 sequences, 45% to 50% of them seen only once. Specimen: sorted CD4+, CD8+, or CD8+CD57+ T cells (not recorded which) from PBMCs. All receptors come from a human donor with aplastic anemia.

V and J are TRBV7-9 and TRBJ2-2, with D unresolved. V was clipped by 3 bases and J by 5 bases, with 10 bases between them. Germline CDR1 reads SEHNR; CDR2 reads FQNEAQ (reference sequence). The CDR3 sequence is 14 residues long. CDR3 in amino acids: CASSFVQPTGELFF. CDR3 sequence (DNA): TGTGCCAGCAGCTTTGTTCAACCGACCGGGGAGCTGTTTTTT.

V gene TRBV20-1 combines with J gene TRBJ1-1; D gene unclear. Germline V gene data show CDR1 as DFQATT and CDR2 as SNEGSKA (reference sequence). V gave up 1 base and J gave up 4 bases, with 10 bases separating them. The CDR3 has 13 residues. The CDR3 is CSARGEGGTEAFF. The CDR3 bases are TGCAGTGCTAGAGGTGAGGGAGGCACTGAAGCTTTCTTT.

V usage is TRBV7-2 and J usage is TRBJ1-2; the D gene is possibly TRBD1 (5 bases). The CDR3 runs to 12 residues. CDR1 is SGHTA, CDR2 FQGNSA, per germline. Trimming pared 3 bases from V and 8 bases from J, leaving 10 bases between. CDR3 sequence reads: CASSFGTRGYTF. CDR3 DNA: TGTGCCAGCAGCTTCGGGACGAGGGGCTACACCTTC.